Listed below are T cell receptor beta chains from one sample, sequenced in a study of shared clonotypes between healthy human individuals. Method: immunoSEQ multiplex PCR; TCRdb's copy keeps in-frame clones and lacks some. The sample holds around 690,000 clones, roughly 88% seen once. Specimen: memory CD8+ T cells from PBMCs. These TCRs come from a man aged 18 to 29 in good health. Some clones in this sample may be carry-over from other donors' samples. Both conserved end residues are part of each CDR3. A D gene is named only where the DNA matches it firmly. Where a row states a size, it is once, few, many or the class of an expanded clone; other rows omit it.

v_gene	j_gene	abundance	len	d_gene	CDR3nt	CDR3aa
TRBV28	TRBJ2-7	once	14	.	TGTGCCAGCAGCCGACTCCGGGATTCCTACGAGCAGTACTTC	CASSRLRDSYEQYF
TRBV28	TRBJ1-1	few	13	.	TGTGCCAGCAGAAGCAGTGGGGGCACTGAAGCTTTCTTT	CASRSSGGTEAFF
TRBV7-8	TRBJ2-2	once	15	TRBD1	TGTGCCAGCAGTACCTACAGGGGGCTCACCGGGGAGCTGTTTTTT	CASSTYRGLTGELFF
TRBV7-9	TRBJ1-2	.	12	.	TGTGCCAGCAGCTCGCAGGTCTATGGCTACACCTTC	CASSSQVYGYTF
TRBV5-1	TRBJ2-7	.	18	TRBD2	TGCGCCAGCAGCTTGGCTCCTAGCGGGAGGGCCGCTTCCTACGAGCAGTACTTC	CASSLAPSGRAASYEQYF
TRBV28	TRBJ2-1	.	16	.	TGTGCCAGCAGTTTAGGGGCCCAGGGAGGCTACAATGAGCAGTTCTTC	CASSLGAQGGYNEQFF
TRBV27	TRBJ2-1	.	13	.	TGTGCCAGCAGTTTATTCGCCTACAATGAGCAGTTCTTC	CASSLFAYNEQFF
TRBV13	TRBJ1-2	.	14	.	TGTGCCAGCAGCTTAGCGGGGGAGAACTATGGCTACACCTTC	CASSLAGENYGYTF
TRBV7-9	TRBJ2-5	.	13	.	TGTGCCAGCAGTTGGGACATCGGGGAGACCCAGTACTTC	CASSWDIGETQYF
TRBV4-2	TRBJ2-7	once	17	TRBD2	TGTGCCAGCAGCCAAGAGGGCGGGGGTGTCATTAAGTACGAGCAGTACTTC	CASSQEGGGVIKYEQYF
TRBV2	TRBJ2-4	few	16	.	TGTGCCAGCAGTGAGACCGCCTCACGAGCCAAAAACATTCAGTACTTC	CASSETASRAKNIQYF
TRBV7-3	TRBJ1-1	.	17	.	TGTGCCAGCAGCCTAACGGGGGTTGCCGACATGAACACTGAAGCTTTCTTT	CASSLTGVADMNTEAFF
TRBV9	TRBJ2-3	once	15	TRBD2	TGTGCCAGCAGCGTAGGCGGGAGAGAGGCGGATACGCAGTATTTT	CASSVGGREADTQYF